This paragraph covers one T cell receptor beta chain sequence. The antigen is unknown. The CDR3 extends over 12 amino acids. CDR1 MNHNY and CDR2 SVGAGI come from the germline V gene (reference sequence). V was shortened by 7 bases and J by 7 bases, with 11 bases between the two germline ends. This sample was taken from a study of cytomegalovirus exposure and HLA in healthy donors. In the study overall: T cells numbering around 180 million yielded some 100 million unique TCR beta sequences in an earlier analysis. Study-wide points: A later analysis found common viral pathogens apparently linked to several of the most significant clusters. Investigators reported under 200 TCR beta chains as tied to cytomegalovirus.

Both 60 Vbeta primers and 13 Jbeta primers went into the PCR. Data came from immunoSEQ multiplex PCR; TCRdb stores just in-frame clones and leaves some out. The sample contains 110,000 to 150,000 clones, about 75% of which appear only once. The rearrangement links TRBV6-6 to TRBJ1-5, with D tentatively TRBD1 (5 bases). The source material was PBMCs. The receptor comes from a man aged 25-40 years in good health and CMV-seronegative. The CDR3 DNA reads as TGTGCCAGCAACCAGGGCCGGCAGCCCCAGCATTTT. Translating gives CASNQGRQPQHF.